This T cell receptor (beta chain) was identified in a study of blood T cell repertoires in COVID-19. Overall study: The United States, Italy and Spain provided the acute and convalescent COVID-19 samples. PBMCs, B-cell-depleted T cells, or T cells were the source of the cDNA or gDNA that made up the material.

The authors' processing: Amplification of reference gene primers provided the estimated nucleated cell counts. This table comes from immunoSEQ multiplex PCR, and its TCRdb copy is limited to in-frame clones, with some not included. Clone size and the V and J calls come from that table; the DNA yielded D and trimming. Altogether 25,000 to 30,000 clones are present, 80% being singletons, with the ten largest covering roughly half. Germline lookup yields CDR1 PRHDT and CDR2 FYEKMQ (reference sequence). CDR3 size: 14 residues. Trimming shortened V by 5 bases and J by 3 bases, and 12 bases separated the two germline ends.

This sequence was found in a woman aged 70 to 79 with acute or convalescent COVID-19. The V call is TRBV13, the J call TRBJ2-3, with D unclear. Material for sequencing was peripheral blood. CDR3 coding DNA: TGTGCCAGCAGCCCCCCCGCCGCGACAGATACGCAGTATTTT. This translates into CASSPPAATDTQYF.